This TCR beta chain was sequenced in a study of cytomegalovirus exposure and HLA in healthy donors. This CDR3 is built from 14 residues. Trimming took off 3 bases at V and 1 base at J, with 11 bases between the two ends. The germline V gene encodes CDR1 SGHRS and CDR2 YFSETQ. The PCR made use of 60 Vbeta and 13 Jbeta primers. The method was immunoSEQ multiplex PCR; TCRdb's version includes in-frame clones alone and lacks a portion of them. Of fewer than 110,000 clones listed, around 76% were seen once; the top ten hold approximately 2%. Healthy individuals who donated bone marrow served as the donors. General study findings and limits: There were reportedly fewer N-insertions in an Asian-associated ancestry cluster than the approximately 670-donor mean, in a later analysis.

Worth noting for this clone: Its target is not known.

The clonotype comes from a man aged 18 to 30 in good health and CMV-seronegative. The chain carries TRBV5-1 and TRBJ2-7, with a weak D call TRBD2 (6 bases). Material for sequencing was PBMCs. CDR3 residues: CASSSFGGSYEQYF. The CDR3, as DNA: TGCGCCAGCAGCTCCTTTGGAGGGTCCTACGAGCAGTACTTC.